This is a list of T cell receptor beta chains from one sample in a study of T cells after yellow fever vaccination. Using its own MiXCR run on the 5' RACE reads, TCRdb lists one record per CDR3 protein. The table includes some 560,000 distinct CDR3 sequences, over 15% detected once. Sequencing was performed on PBMCs, taken 15 days after the yellow fever booster vaccination. These receptors all stem from a man aged 30 to 39 who received the YFV17D yellow fever vaccine. Both conserved end residues are trimmed from each CDR3. Fields, in order: clone size, V gene, CDR3 protein. Some rows have no size entry. The others give once, few or many, or a class for an expanded clone.

size: few
V: TRBV27
CDR3: ASSLSNSDSFSYEQY

size: .
V: TRBV20-1
CDR3: SAIYAEAF

size: .
V: TRBV9
CDR3: ASSVTVGVGNEQF

size: .
V: TRBV20-1
CDR3: SARVSGDNQPQH

size: .
V: TRBV20-1
CDR3: SASWTGAEQY

size: few
V: TRBV28
CDR3: ASSFDYASRVDTQY

size: .
V: TRBV7-9
CDR3: ASSPRAITGETQY

size: .
V: TRBV7-2
CDR3: ASSPRIWGGNTQY

size: few
V: TRBV10-1
CDR3: ASSESNKMQEQF

size: .
V: TRBV5-6
CDR3: ASSLDISPKNIQY

size: few
V: TRBV7-9
CDR3: ASSPIDREQY

size: few
V: TRBV12-3/TRBV12-4
CDR3: ASSLGGPTVGELF

size: .
V: TRBV14
CDR3: ASSQDQLADTQY

size: .
V: TRBV5-1
CDR3: ASSSGLAVDIQY

size: .
V: TRBV4-3
CDR3: ASSQEGAGTEAF

size: .
V: TRBV20-1
CDR3: SALDGRREKLF

size: .
V: TRBV20-1
CDR3: SARNTVNTEAF

size: few
V: TRBV3-1
CDR3: ASSQGLLGIQY

size: .
V: TRBV20-1
CDR3: SPQGASYNEQF

size: .
V: TRBV7-2
CDR3: ASSSYNTENYGYT

size: .
V: TRBV6-1
CDR3: ASSHGGQGTDTQY

size: few
V: TRBV3-1
CDR3: ASSQSTGQGFRTDTQY

size: .
V: TRBV7-9
CDR3: ASSSPSGGSTDTQY

size: few
V: TRBV7-9
CDR3: ASSLVYDEQF

size: few
V: TRBV4-3
CDR3: ASSQDPKRVETQY

size: few
V: TRBV18
CDR3: ASSLRTGANTEAF

size: .
V: TRBV20-1
CDR3: SAQGGVSYNEQF

size: few
V: TRBV2
CDR3: ASSVAGGNTEAF

size: .
V: TRBV20-1
CDR3: SAGTSVSDTQY

size: few
V: TRBV28
CDR3: ASSFGRGRNEQY

size: few
V: TRBV6-2/TRBV6-3
CDR3: ASSYIDRGRVT

size: once
V: TRBV19
CDR3: ASSVGTRRTGELF

size: .
V: TRBV7-2
CDR3: ASSLAREWSTDTQY

size: .
V: TRBV12-5
CDR3: ASGMDRAYEQY

size: few
V: TRBV18
CDR3: ASSPGYPGANVLT

size: few
V: TRBV29-1
CDR3: SADRGYEQY

size: .
V: TRBV2
CDR3: ASRGLAGGFYNEQF

size: many
V: TRBV5-1
CDR3: ASSLAPTGAFYEQY

size: .
V: TRBV6-2/TRBV6-3
CDR3: ASIMAGQVSYTQY

size: .
V: TRBV25-1
CDR3: ASSEWAGSGGANVLT

size: few
V: TRBV27
CDR3: ASSSYLVSVKNIQY

size: .
V: TRBV27
CDR3: ASSSVGTEAF

size: .
V: TRBV5-4
CDR3: ASSLYESTDTQY

size: .
V: TRBV9
CDR3: ASSVNPGPTGELF

size: few
V: TRBV27
CDR3: ASRRDFSVTYNEQF

size: few
V: TRBV9
CDR3: ASSPSLRTGLQNTEAF

size: many
V: TRBV7-3
CDR3: ASSLTGDSQETQY

size: many
V: TRBV6-1
CDR3: ASSESSVWVGDTQY

size: few
V: TRBV5-4
CDR3: ASSGGTGARTDTQY

size: few
V: TRBV4-3
CDR3: ASSQAKGGYEQY

size: many
V: TRBV7-2
CDR3: ASSLLAGVYNEQF